Presented here are 25 T cell receptor beta chains from one specimen sequenced in a study of shared clonotypes between healthy human individuals. Measured with immunoSEQ multiplex PCR; TCRdb has only the in-frame clones, and not every one. The sample holds around 1,100,000 clones, 60% to 80% seen once. Sample: memory CD4+ T cells from PBMCs. Subset indicated: CD45RA-negative fraction. The receptors stem from a man in his late teens or twenties in good health. Some clones in this sample may be carry-over from other donors' samples.

J is TRBJ1-3 and V is TRBV4-1; TRBD1 agrees at 7 bases. With V trimmed by 0 bases and J by 0 bases, 14 bases remained unmatched. CDR1 and CDR2 (germline): MGHRA, YSYEKL. The length of the CDR3 is 20 residues. CDR3 region: CASSQDRGQISLSSGNTIYF. The CDR3 DNA reads TGCGCCAGCAGCCAAGATAGGGGACAGATCTCCTTAAGCTCTGGAAACACCATATATTTT.

The J gene is TRBJ2-3, the V gene TRBV9; D is uncertain. CDR3 size: 14 residues. Germline-derived CDR1 and CDR2 are SGDLS and YYNGEE. Trimming cost V 1 base and J 2 bases, with 8 bases left between them. The CDR3 here is CASSVQSNTDTQYF. CDR3 in DNA: TGTGCCAGCAGCGTACAATCGAACACAGATACGCAGTATTTT.

This clone was observed many times. The chain employs TRBV10-1 and TRBJ2-1, with D perhaps TRBD1 or TRBD2 (6 bases each). The CDR3 extends over 16 amino acids. Per the germline V gene, CDR1 is WNHNN and CDR2 is SYGVQD (reference sequence). Trimming pared 3 bases from V and 5 bases from J, leaving 17 bases between. CDR3 in amino acids: CASSDHGGRGDNEQFF. CDR3 bases: TGCGCCAGCAGTGACCACGGGGGCAGGGGAGACAATGAGCAGTTCTTC.

This clone was observed a handful of times. The sample contains more than one DNA sequence encoding this CDR3. The chain joins TRBV5-1 to TRBJ1-2; D gene ambiguous. Germline-derived CDR1 and CDR2 are SGHRS and YFSETQ. The V gene lost 3 bases and the J gene lost 4 bases, with 7 bases spanning the gap. This CDR3 spans 12 amino acids. The CDR3 DNA is TGCGCCAGCAGCTCCGACATCTATGGCTACACCTTC. Protein product: CASSSDIYGYTF.

In DNA, the CDR3 is TGTGCCAGCTCACCCGGGACCGAGAACACCGGGGAGCTGTTTTTT. It is translated as CASSPGTENTGELFF. The chain combines TRBV18 with TRBJ2-2; D is perhaps TRBD1 or TRBD2 (5 bases each). CDR1 is KGHSH and CDR2 is LQKENI in the germline V gene. The CDR3 contains 15 residues. Trimming left V 3 bases short and J 1 base short, with 9 bases between. The complete variable domain, with remaining parts taken from reference TRBV18 and TRBJ2-2, reads NAGVMQNPRHLVRRRGQEARLRCSPMKGHSHVYWYRQLPEEGLKFMVYLQKENIIDESGMPKERFSAEFPKEGPSILRIQQVVRGDSAAYFCASSPGTENTGELFFGEGSRLTVL.

V usage is TRBV4-2 and J usage is TRBJ2-7, with D perhaps TRBD2 (5 bases). V was shortened by 2 bases and J by 0 bases, with 23 bases between the two germline ends. The CDR3 is made up of 19 amino acids. The germline V gene encodes CDR1 LGHNA and CDR2 YNFKEQ. The CDR3 DNA sequence: TGTGCCAGCAGCCAACTAAAATTGGTGAACCGGGATACCTCCTACGAGCAGTACTTC. Translating gives CASSQLKLVNRDTSYEQYF.

V is TRBV28 and J is TRBJ2-4, with 7 bases that match TRBD1. Per the germline V gene, CDR1 is MDHEN and CDR2 is SYDVKM. This CDR3 contains 14 residues. Losses at the gene ends were 5 bases for V and 8 bases for J; bases not matched to a gene: 9. CDR3 loop: CASSTRTGGDIQYF. For the CDR3, the DNA is TGTGCCAGCAGTACCCGGACAGGAGGAGACATTCAGTACTTC.

Concerning this clone: Other DNA sequences of this sample code for an identical CDR3. CDR3 bases: TGTGCCAGCAGCTCATTCTACGAGCAGTACTTC. Translated, it gives CASSSFYEQYF. The genes are TRBV7-2 and TRBJ2-7; the D is unclear. CDR1 SGHTA and CDR2 FQGNSA come from the germline V gene. The CDR3 is 11 amino acids. The V end was cut by 4 bases, the J end by 3 bases, with 4 bases between. Full variable domain (missing parts from reference TRBV7-2 and TRBJ2-7): GAGVSQSPSNKVTEKGKDVELRCDPISGHTALYWYRQSLGQGLEFLIYFQGNSAPDKSGLPSDRFSAERTGGSVSTLTIQRTQQEDSAVYLCASSSFYEQYFGPGTRLTVT.

This sequence joins TRBV9 and TRBJ2-5; either TRBD1 or TRBD2 may supply D (5 bases each). CDR3 length: 15 amino acids. Trimming cost V 4 bases and J 8 bases, with 21 bases left between them. Germline V gene sequence: CDR1 SGDLS, CDR2 YYNGEE. In DNA form, the CDR3 reads TGTGCCAGCAGCCCCTCGGGGACCGGTGGACAAACCCAGTACTTC. It yields the protein CASSPSGTGGQTQYF.

About this clone: Other DNA sequences from this sample encode an identical CDR3 as well. The chain has TRBV11-2 and TRBJ1-2; D call uncertain. The CDR3 is 12 amino acids. The ends were cut back, 6 bases at V and 2 bases at J, with 7 bases in the middle. CDR1 SGHAT and CDR2 FQNNGV come from the germline V gene. This CDR3 is CASSGVNYGYTF. Written as DNA, the CDR3 is TGTGCCAGCAGTGGTGTAAACTATGGCTACACCTTC.

The V gene is TRBV28, the J gene TRBJ2-5; D gene ambiguous. The CDR3 length is 13 residues. The germline gives CDR1 MDHEN, CDR2 SYDVKM. Trimming left V 3 bases short and J 2 bases short, with 7 bases between. The chain's CDR3 is CASSLTLQETQYF. CDR3 DNA: TGTGCCAGCAGTTTGACCCTTCAAGAGACCCAGTACTTC.

The table lists this clone with a few counts. J is TRBJ1-5 and V is TRBV2; the D gene is possibly TRBD1 (6 bases). CDR1 and CDR2 (germline): SNHLY, FYNNEI. The CDR3 totals 15 residues. Trimming cost V 6 bases and J 6 bases, with 18 bases left between them. The CDR3 sequence: CASSENREAGQPQHF. The CDR3 DNA reads as TGTGCCAGCAGCGAGAACAGGGAAGCGGGTCAGCCCCAGCATTTT. Supplemented by reference TRBV2 and TRBJ1-5, the full variable domain reads EPEVTQTPSHQVTQMGQEVILRCVPISNHLYFYWYRQILGQKVEFLVSFYNNEISEKSEIFDDQFSVERPDGSNFTLKIRSTKLEDSAMYFCASSENREAGQPQHFGDGTRLSIL.

CDR3 protein: CASSTPRSGANVLTF. CDR3 nucleotide sequence: TGTGCCAGTAGTACCCCAAGGTCTGGGGCCAACGTCCTGACTTTC. The V and J genes are TRBV19 and TRBJ2-6; D remains ambiguous. Trimming pared 4 bases from V and 1 base from J, leaving 8 bases between. Looked up from germline, CDR1 is LNHDA and CDR2 is SQIVND (reference sequence). The CDR3 loop spans 15 amino acids.

On this clone itself: This is likely an artifact of a read error, given a far larger clone one base away. DNA for the CDR3: TGCAGCGTCGGGACAGGGGCGGTCAATGAGCAGTTCTTC. It specifies CSVGTGAVNEQFF. The genes are TRBV29-1 and TRBJ2-1, with 10 bases matching TRBD1. The CDR3 runs to 13 residues. Trimming removed 6 bases from V and 6 bases from J; junction bases left unmatched: 5. CDR1 and CDR2 (germline): SQVTM, ANQGSEA.

With respect to this clone: Other DNA sequences of this sample code for an identical CDR3. The V and J genes are TRBV18 and TRBJ2-7; perhaps TRBD2 as D (5 bases). Trimming removed 5 bases from V and 4 bases from J, with 6 bases in between. The CDR3 covers 11 residues. Germline V CDR1 and CDR2: KGHSH, LQKENI. CDR3 amino acids: CASSSGYEQYF. In DNA form, the CDR3 reads TGTGCCAGCTCATCGGGGTACGAGCAGTACTTC.

This chain links TRBV5-4 with TRBJ1-3; maybe TRBD1 (6 bases). From germline, CDR1 is SGHNT and CDR2 YYREEE (reference sequence). The V end lost 3 bases, the J end lost 8 bases, and 18 bases lay between the germline ends. CDR3 length: 15 residues. CDR3 amino acids: CASSWPGAARDTIYF. CDR3 bases: TGTGCCAGCAGCTGGCCGGGGGCAGCCAGGGACACCATATATTTT.

This clone occurred a few times. Within the sample, other DNA sequences also encode this same CDR3. The V call is TRBV5-4, the J call TRBJ2-7; 8 bases agree with TRBD2. The CDR3 length is 14 residues. Germline lookup yields CDR1 SGHNT and CDR2 YYREEE (reference sequence). V was clipped by 2 bases and J by 1 base; unmatched bases: 2. The CDR3 DNA follows: TGTGCCAGCAGCTTAACTAGCGGATCCTACGAGCAGTACTTC. Protein product: CASSLTSGSYEQYF.

The chain recombines TRBV7-2 with TRBJ2-3, with unresolved D. Trimming removed 5 bases from V and 7 bases from J, with 13 bases in between. Germline loops: CDR1 SGHTA, CDR2 FQGNSA. CDR3 length: 13 amino acids. The DNA for the CDR3 is TGTGCCAGCAGCCCTCCCCCCCCCAATACGCAGTATTTT. Translating gives CASSPPPPNTQYF.

This sequence joins TRBV7-2 and TRBJ2-6; D might be TRBD2 (5 bases). CDR3 length equals 14 residues. The germline V gene has CDR1 SGHTA and CDR2 FQGNSA. Trimming removed 6 bases at V and 0 bases at J, with 6 bases between. DNA of the CDR3: TGTGCCAGCAGTCGGGACTCTGGGGCCAACGTCCTGACTTTC. Protein product: CASSRDSGANVLTF.

The rearrangement links TRBV2 to TRBJ1-4, with no clear D. This CDR3 has 14 residues. The V and J ends lost 9 bases and 6 bases respectively, with 17 bases between them. Germline-derived CDR1 and CDR2 are SNHLY and FYNNEI. The CDR3 loop reads CASVVGSGDEKLFF. CDR3 nucleotide sequence: TGTGCCAGTGTGGTGGGTTCAGGAGATGAAAAACTGTTTTTT.

The chain joins TRBV2 to TRBJ2-1, with TRBD1 matching 7 bases. Germline trimming cut 4 bases from V and 9 bases from J; bases unmatched to any gene: 12. The CDR3 contains 15 residues. Germline V gene lookup returns CDR1 SNHLY and CDR2 FYNNEI. DNA for the CDR3: TGTGCCAGCAGTGGTACAGGGGTTTGGCGTTTTGAGCAGTTCTTC. It codes for CASSGTGVWRFEQFF. Full variable domain (rest looked up from reference TRBV2 and TRBJ2-1): EPEVTQTPSHQVTQMGQEVILRCVPISNHLYFYWYRQILGQKVEFLVSFYNNEISEKSEIFDDQFSVERPDGSNFTLKIRSTKLEDSAMYFCASSGTGVWRFEQFFGPGTRLTVL.

In DNA form, the CDR3 reads TGTGCCAGCAGTACCAATCGGGGGAACACTGAAGCTTTCTTT. Amino acid sequence: CASSTNRGNTEAFF. The rearrangement links TRBV28 to TRBJ1-1; no firm D call. Deletions cut 5 bases from V and 1 base from J, with 11 bases between. The length of the CDR3 is 14 residues. Germline values: CDR1 MDHEN, CDR2 SYDVKM.

This clone has only a few counts. V gene TRBV29-1 combines with J gene TRBJ2-5, with 7 nucleotides matching TRBD1. The CDR3 loop spans 14 amino acids. The germline V gene has CDR1 SQVTM and CDR2 ANQGSEA. V trimming: 7 bases; J trimming: 5 bases; junction bases outside the gene matches: 13. This chain's CDR3 is CSGRKDRPGETQYF. CDR3 DNA sequence: TGCAGCGGGAGGAAGGACAGGCCGGGGGAGACCCAGTACTTC.

The CDR3 reads CASSQDGSSSHQNIQYF. The DNA of the CDR3 is TGCGCCAGCAGCCAAGATGGCTCCTCGAGCCACCAAAACATTCAGTACTTC. The chain has TRBV4-3 and TRBJ2-4; D gene unclear. The V and J ends lost 0 bases and 5 bases respectively, with 17 bases between them. Germline V gene lookup returns CDR1 LGHNA and CDR2 YSLEER. This CDR3 comprises 17 residues.

Comment on this clone: Without the conserved terminal phenylalanine or tryptophan, this CDR3 likely stems from a read error. The V call is TRBV27, the J call TRBJ2-7, with D perhaps TRBD2 (5 bases). CDR1 is MNHEY and CDR2 is SMNVEV in the germline V gene (reference sequence). The V end lost 6 bases, the J end lost 2 bases, and 11 bases lay between the germline ends. The CDR3 has 13 residues. The CDR3 sequence is CASRPLVTYEQYL. The CDR3 DNA is TGTGCCAGCAGGCCACTAGTTACCTACGAGCAGTACCTC.